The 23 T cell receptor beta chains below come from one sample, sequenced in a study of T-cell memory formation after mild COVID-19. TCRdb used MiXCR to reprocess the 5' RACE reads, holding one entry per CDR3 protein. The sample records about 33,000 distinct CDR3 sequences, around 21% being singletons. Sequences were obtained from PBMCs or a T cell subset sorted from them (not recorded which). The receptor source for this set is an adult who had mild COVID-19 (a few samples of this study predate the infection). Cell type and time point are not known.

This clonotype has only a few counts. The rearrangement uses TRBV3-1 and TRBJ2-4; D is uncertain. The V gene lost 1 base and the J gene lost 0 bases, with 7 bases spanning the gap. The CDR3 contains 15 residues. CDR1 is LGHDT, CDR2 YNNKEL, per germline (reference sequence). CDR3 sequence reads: CASSQGPTAKNIQYF. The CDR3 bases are TGTGCCAGCAGCCAAGGTCCGACAGCCAAAAACATTCAGTACTTC.

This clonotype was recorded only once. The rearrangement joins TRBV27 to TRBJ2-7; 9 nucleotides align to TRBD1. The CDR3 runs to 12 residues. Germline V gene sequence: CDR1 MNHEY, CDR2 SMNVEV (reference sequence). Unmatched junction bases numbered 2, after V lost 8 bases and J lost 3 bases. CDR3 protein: CASRQGDYEQYF. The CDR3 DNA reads TGTGCCAGCCGACAGGGGGACTACGAGCAGTACTTC.

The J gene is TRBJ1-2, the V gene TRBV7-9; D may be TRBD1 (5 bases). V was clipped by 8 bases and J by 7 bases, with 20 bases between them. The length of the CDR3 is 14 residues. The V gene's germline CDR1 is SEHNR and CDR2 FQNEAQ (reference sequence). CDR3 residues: CASYSRGGDGGYTF. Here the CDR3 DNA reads TGTGCCAGCTACTCCCGTGGGGGGGACGGTGGCTACACCTTC.

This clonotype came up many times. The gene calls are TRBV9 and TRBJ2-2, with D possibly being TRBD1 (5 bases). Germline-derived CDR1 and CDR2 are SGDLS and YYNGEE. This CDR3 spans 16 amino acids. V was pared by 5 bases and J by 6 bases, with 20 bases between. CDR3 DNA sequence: TGTGCCAGCAGACTCGGTGCAGGGCCAATAGCCGGGGAGCTGTTTTTT. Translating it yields CASRLGAGPIAGELFF. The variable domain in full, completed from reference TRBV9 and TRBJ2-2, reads DSGVTQTPKHLITATGQRVTLRCSPRSGDLSVYWYQQSLDQGLQFLIQYYNGEERAKGNILERFSAQQFPDLHSELNLSSLELGDSALYFCASRLGAGPIAGELFFGEGSRLTVL.

The CDR3 coding sequence is TGTGCCAGCAGTTTAACCCCGGACAGGAACACTGAAGCTTTCTTT. Its protein is CASSLTPDRNTEAFF. V gene TRBV27 combines with J gene TRBJ1-1, with D possibly being TRBD1 (6 bases). CDR1 MNHEY and CDR2 SMNVEV come from the germline V gene (reference sequence). V gave up 2 bases and J gave up 1 base, with 11 bases separating them. The CDR3 runs to 15 residues.

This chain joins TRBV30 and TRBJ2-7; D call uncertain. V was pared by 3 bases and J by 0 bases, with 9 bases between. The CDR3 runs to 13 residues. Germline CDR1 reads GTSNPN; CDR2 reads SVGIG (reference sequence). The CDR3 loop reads CAWRLTPSYEQYF. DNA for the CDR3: TGTGCCTGGAGGCTTACCCCCTCCTACGAGCAGTACTTC.

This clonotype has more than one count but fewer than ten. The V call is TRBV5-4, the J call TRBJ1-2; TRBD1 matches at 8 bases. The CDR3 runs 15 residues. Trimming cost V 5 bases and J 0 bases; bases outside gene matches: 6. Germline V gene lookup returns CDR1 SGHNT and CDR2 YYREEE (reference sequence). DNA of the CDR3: TGTGCCAGCAGTGTTCAGGGGGCAGCTAACTATGGCTACACCTTC. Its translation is CASSVQGAANYGYTF.

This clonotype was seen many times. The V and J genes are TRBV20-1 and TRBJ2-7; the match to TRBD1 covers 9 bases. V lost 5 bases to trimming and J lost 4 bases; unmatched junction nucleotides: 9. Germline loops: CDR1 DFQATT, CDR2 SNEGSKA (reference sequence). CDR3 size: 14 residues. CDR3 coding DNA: TGCAGTGCTCGCCCGGGACAGGGTGGTTACGAGCAGTACTTC. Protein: CSARPGQGGYEQYF.

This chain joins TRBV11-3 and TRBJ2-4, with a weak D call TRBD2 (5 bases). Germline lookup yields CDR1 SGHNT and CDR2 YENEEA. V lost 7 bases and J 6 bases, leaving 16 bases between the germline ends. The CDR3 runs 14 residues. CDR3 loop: CASTSHESGNIQYF. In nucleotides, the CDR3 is TGTGCCAGCACCTCCCATGAGAGCGGAAACATTCAGTACTTC.

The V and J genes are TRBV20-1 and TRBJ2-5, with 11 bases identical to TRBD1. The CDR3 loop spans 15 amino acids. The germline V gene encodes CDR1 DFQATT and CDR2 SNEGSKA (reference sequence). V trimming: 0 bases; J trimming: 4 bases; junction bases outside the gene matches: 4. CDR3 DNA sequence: TGCAGTGCTAGAGATATTGGGACAGGGGGAGAGACCCAGTACTTC. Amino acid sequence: CSARDIGTGGETQYF.

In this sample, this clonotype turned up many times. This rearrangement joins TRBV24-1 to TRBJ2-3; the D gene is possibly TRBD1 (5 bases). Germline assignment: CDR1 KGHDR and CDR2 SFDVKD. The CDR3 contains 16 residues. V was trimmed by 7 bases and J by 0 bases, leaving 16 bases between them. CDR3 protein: CATSTPDSTSTDTQYF. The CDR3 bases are TGTGCCACCAGCACACCTGACAGTACTAGCACAGATACGCAGTATTTT.

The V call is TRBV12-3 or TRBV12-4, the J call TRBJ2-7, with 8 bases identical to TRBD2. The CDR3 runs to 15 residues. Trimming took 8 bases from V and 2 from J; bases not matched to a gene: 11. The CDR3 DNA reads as TGTGCCAGCGGACCCTCCGGGGGGGGCCCCTACGAGCAGTACTTC. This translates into CASGPSGGGPYEQYF.

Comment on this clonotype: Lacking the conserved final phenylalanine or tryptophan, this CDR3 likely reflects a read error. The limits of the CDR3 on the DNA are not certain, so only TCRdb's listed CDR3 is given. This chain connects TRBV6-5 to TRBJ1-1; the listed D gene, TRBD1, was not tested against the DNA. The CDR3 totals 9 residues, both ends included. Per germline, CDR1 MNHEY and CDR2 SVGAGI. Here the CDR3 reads CASPEQQPS.

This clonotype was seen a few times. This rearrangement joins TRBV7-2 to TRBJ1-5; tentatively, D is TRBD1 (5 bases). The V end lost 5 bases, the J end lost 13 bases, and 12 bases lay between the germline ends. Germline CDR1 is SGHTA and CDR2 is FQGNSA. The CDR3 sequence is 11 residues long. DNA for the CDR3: TGTGCCAGCAGCCTCGGGGGAGCGCAGCATTTT. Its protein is CASSLGGAQHF. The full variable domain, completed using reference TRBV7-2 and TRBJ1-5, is GAGVSQSPSNKVTEKGKDVELRCDPISGHTALYWYRQSLGQGLEFLIYFQGNSAPDKSGLPSDRFSAERTGGSVSTLTIQRTQQEDSAVYLCASSLGGAQHFGDGTRLSIL.

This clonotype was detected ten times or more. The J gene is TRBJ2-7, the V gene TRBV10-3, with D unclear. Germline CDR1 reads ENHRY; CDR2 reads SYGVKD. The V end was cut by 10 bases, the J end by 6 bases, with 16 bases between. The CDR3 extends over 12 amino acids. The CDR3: CATGPPLGEQYF. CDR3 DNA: TGTGCCACCGGACCTCCTTTGGGCGAGCAGTACTTC.

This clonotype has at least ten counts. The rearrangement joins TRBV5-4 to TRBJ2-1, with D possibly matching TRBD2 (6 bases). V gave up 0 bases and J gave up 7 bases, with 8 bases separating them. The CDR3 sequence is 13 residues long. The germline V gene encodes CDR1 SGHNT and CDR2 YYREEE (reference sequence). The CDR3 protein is CASSLAAGNEQFF. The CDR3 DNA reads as TGTGCCAGCAGCTTGGCCGCGGGGAATGAGCAGTTCTTC.

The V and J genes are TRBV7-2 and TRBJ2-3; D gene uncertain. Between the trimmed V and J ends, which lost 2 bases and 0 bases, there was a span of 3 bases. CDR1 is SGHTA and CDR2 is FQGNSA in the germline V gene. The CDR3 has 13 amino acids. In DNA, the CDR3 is TGTGCCAGCAGCTTACCGAGCACAGATACGCAGTATTTT. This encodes CASSLPSTDTQYF.

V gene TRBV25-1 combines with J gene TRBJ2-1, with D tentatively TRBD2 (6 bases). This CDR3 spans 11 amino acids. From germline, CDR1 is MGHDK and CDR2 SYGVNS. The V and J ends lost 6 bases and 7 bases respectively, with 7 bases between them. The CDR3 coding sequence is TGTGCCAGCAGCGGAGGGAATGAGCAGTTCTTC. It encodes CASSGGNEQFF. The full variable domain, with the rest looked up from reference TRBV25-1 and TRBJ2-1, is EADIYQTPRYLVIGTGKKITLECSQTMGHDKMYWYQQDPGMELHLIHYSYGVNSTEKGDLSSESTVSRIRTEHFPLTLESARPSHTSQYLCASSGGNEQFFGPGTRLTVL.

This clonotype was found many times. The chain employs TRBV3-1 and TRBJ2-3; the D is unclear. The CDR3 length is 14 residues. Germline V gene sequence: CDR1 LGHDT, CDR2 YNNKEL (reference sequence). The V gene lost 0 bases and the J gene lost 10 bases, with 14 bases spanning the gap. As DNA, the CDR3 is TGTGCCAGCAGCCAAGAGGTACCTTCCATGGCGCAGTATTTT. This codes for CASSQEVPSMAQYF.

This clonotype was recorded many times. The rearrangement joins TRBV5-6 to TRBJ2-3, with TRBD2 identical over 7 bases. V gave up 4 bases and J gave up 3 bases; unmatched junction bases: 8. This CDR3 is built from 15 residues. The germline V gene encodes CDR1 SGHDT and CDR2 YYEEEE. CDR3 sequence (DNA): TGTGCCAGCAGCGAAGGACTAGTTCCGACAGATACGCAGTATTTT. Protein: CASSEGLVPTDTQYF.

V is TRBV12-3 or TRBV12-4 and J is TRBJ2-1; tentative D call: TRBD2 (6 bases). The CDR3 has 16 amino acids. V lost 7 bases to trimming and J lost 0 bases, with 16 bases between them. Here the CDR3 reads CASTRGGAPSYNEQFF. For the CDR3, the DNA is TGTGCCAGCACCCGAGGAGGGGCCCCCTCCTACAATGAGCAGTTCTTC.

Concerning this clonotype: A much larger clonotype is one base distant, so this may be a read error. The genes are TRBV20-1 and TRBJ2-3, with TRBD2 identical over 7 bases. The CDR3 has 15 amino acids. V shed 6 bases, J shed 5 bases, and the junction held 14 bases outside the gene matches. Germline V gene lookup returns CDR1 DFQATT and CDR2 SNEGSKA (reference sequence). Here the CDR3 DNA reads TGCAGTGCCGGAGAAAGCGGGGAAGTTAGAGATACGCAGTATTTT. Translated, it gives CSAGESGEVRDTQYF.

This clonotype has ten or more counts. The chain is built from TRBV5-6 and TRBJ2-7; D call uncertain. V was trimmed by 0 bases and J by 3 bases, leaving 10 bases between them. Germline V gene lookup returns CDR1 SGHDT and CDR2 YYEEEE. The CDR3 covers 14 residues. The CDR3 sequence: CASSLGRSLYEQYF. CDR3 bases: TGTGCCAGCAGCTTGGGGCGTTCCCTCTACGAGCAGTACTTC. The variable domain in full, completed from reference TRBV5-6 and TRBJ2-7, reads DAGVTQSPTHLIKTRGQQVTLRCSPKSGHDTVSWYQQALGQGPQFIFQYYEEEERQRGNFPDRFSGHQFPNYSSELNVNALLLGDSALYLCASSLGRSLYEQYFGPGTRLTVT.